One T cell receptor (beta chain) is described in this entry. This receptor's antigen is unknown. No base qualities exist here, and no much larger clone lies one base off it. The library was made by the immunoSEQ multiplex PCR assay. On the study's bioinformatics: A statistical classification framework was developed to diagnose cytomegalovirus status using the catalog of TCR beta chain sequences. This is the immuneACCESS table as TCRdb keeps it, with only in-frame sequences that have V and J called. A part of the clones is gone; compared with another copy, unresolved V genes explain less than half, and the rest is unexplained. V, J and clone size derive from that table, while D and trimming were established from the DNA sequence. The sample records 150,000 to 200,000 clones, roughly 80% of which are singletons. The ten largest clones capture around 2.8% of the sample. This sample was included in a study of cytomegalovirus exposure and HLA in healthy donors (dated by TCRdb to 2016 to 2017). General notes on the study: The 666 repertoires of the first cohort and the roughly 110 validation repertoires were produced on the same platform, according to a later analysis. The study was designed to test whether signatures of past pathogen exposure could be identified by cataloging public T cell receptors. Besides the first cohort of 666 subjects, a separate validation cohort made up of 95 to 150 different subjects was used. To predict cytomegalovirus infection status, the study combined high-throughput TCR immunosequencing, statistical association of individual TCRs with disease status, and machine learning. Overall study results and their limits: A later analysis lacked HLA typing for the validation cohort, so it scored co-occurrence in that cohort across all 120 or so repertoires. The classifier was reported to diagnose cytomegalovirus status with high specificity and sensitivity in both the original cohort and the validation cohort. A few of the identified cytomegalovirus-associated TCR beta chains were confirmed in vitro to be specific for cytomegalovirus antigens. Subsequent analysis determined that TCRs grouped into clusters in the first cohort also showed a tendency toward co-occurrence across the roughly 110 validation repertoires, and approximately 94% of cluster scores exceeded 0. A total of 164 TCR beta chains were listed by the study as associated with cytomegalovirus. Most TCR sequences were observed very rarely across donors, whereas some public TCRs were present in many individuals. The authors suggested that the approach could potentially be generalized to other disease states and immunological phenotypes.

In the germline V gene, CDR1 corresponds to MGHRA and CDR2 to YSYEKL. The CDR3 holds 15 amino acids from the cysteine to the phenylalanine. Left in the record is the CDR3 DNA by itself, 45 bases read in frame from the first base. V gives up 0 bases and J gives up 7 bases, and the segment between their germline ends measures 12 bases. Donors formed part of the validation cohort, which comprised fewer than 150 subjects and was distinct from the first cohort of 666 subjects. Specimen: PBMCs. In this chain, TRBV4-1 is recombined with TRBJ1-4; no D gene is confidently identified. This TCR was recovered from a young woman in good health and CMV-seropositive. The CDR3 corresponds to CASSQEPRGSEKLFF. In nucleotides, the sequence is TGCGCCAGCAGCCAAGAACCCCGGGGATCTGAAAAACTGTTTTTT.